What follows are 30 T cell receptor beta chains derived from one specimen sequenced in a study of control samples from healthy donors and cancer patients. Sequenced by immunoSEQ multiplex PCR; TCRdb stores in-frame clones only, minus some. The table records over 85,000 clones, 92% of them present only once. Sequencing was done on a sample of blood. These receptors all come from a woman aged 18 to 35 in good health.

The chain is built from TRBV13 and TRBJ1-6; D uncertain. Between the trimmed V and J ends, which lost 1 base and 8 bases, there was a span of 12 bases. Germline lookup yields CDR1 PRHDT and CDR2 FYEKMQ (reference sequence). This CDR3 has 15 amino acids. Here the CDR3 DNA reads TGTGCCAGCAGCTTAGCTGGGGATTTTGATTCACCCCTCCACTTT. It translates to CASSLAGDFDSPLHF.

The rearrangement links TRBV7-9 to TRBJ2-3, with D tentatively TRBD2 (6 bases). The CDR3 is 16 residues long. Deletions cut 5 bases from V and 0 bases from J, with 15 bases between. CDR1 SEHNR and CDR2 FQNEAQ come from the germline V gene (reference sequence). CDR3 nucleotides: TGTGCCAGCAGCGCACTTAGCGGTGCTAGCACAGATACGCAGTATTTT. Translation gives CASSALSGASTDTQYF. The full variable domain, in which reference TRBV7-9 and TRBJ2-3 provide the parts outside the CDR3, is DTGVSQNPRHKITKRGQNVTFRCDPISEHNRLYWYRQTLGQGPEFLTYFQNEAQLEKSRLLSDRFSAERPKGSFSTLEIQRTEQGDSAMYLCASSALSGASTDTQYFGPGTRLTVL.

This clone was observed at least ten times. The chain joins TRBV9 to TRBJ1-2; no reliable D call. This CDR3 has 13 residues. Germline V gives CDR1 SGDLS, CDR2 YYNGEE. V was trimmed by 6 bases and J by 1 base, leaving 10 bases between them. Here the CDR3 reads CASTPGFNYGYTF. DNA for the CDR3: TGTGCCAGCACCCCTGGGTTTAACTATGGCTACACCTTC.

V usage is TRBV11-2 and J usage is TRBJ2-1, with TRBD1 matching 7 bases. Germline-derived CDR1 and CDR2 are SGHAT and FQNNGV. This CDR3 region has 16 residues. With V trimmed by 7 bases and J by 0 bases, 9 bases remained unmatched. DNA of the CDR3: TGTGCCAGCATCCCAACCAGGGGGAGCTCCTACAATGAGCAGTTCTTC. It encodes CASIPTRGSSYNEQFF.

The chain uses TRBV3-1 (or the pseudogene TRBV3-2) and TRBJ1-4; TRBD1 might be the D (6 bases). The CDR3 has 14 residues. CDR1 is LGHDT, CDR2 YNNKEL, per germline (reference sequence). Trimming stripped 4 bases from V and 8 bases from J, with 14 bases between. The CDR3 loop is CASSPHGGTEKLFF. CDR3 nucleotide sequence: TGTGCCAGCAGCCCCCACGGTGGGACAGAAAAACTGTTTTTT.

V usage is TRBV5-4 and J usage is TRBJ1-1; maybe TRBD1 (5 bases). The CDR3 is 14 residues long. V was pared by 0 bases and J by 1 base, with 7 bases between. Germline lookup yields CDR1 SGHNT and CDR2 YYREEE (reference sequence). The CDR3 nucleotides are TGTGCCAGCAGCTTGGTGGGGGGGAACACTGAAGCTTTCTTT. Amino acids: CASSLVGGNTEAFF.

The CDR3 sequence is CASSYDGSSGNTIYF. CDR3 bases: TGTGCCAGCAGTTACGACGGGAGCTCTGGAAACACCATATATTTT. The V call is TRBV6-5, the J call TRBJ1-3; no reliable D call. Germline V lookup: CDR1 MNHEY, CDR2 SVGAGI. This CDR3 contains 15 residues. V gave up 2 bases and J gave up 0 bases, with 8 bases separating them.

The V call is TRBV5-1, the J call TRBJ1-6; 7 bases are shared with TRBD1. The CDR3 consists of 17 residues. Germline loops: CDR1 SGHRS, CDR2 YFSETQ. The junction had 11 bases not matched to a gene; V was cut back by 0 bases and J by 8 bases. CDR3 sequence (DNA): TGCGCCAGCAGCTTGGCCGGGACAGACCTACAGTATTCACCCCTCCACTTT. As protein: CASSLAGTDLQYSPLHF.

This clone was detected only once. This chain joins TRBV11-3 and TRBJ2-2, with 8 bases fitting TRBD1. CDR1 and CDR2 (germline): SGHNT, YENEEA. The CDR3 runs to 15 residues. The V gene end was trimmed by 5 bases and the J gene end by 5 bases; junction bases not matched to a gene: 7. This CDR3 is CASSAQTGGTGELFF. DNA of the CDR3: TGTGCCAGCAGCGCCCAAACAGGGGGGACCGGGGAGCTGTTTTTT.

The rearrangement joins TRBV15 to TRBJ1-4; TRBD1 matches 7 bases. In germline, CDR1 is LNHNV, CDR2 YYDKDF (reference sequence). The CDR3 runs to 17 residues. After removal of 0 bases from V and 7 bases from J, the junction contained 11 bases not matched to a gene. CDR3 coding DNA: TGTGCCACCAGCAGAGATACGATGGCAGGGGGTGTTGAAAAACTGTTTTTT. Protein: CATSRDTMAGGVEKLFF.

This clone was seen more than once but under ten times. As DNA, the CDR3 is TGTGCCAGCAGCTCCGGCGCGCAGAACAATGAGCAGTTCTTC. Translating gives CASSSGAQNNEQFF. V usage is TRBV28 and J usage is TRBJ2-1; D is ambiguous. V was shortened by 6 bases and J by 5 bases, with 14 bases between the two germline ends. The CDR3 runs 14 residues. Germline-derived CDR1 and CDR2 are MDHEN and SYDVKM.

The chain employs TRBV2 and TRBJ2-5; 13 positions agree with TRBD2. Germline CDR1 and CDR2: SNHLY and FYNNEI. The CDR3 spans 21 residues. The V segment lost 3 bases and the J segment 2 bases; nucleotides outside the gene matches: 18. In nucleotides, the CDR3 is TGTGCCAGCAGTGATTTCTTTTTCCCGGGACTAGCGGGAACGGCTCAAGAGACCCAGTACTTC. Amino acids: CASSDFFFPGLAGTAQETQYF.

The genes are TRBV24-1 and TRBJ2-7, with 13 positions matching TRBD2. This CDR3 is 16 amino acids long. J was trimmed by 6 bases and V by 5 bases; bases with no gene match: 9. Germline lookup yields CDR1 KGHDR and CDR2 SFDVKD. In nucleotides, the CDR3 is TGTGCCACCAGTGGTCAAGGGACTAGCGGGATTGGCGAGCAGTACTTC. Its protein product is CATSGQGTSGIGEQYF.

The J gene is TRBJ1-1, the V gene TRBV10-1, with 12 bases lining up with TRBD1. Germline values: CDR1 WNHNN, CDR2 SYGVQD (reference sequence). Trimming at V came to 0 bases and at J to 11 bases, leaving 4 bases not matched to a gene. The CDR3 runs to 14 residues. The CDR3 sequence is CASSESGTGGAAFF. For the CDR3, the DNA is TGCGCCAGCAGTGAGTCTGGGACAGGGGGCGCCGCTTTCTTT.

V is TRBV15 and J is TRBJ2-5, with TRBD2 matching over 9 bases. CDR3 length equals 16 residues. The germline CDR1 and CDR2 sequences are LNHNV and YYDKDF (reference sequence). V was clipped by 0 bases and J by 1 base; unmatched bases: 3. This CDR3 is CATSRDKRGAQETQYF. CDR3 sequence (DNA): TGTGCCACCAGCAGAGATAAGCGGGGGGCCCAAGAGACCCAGTACTTC. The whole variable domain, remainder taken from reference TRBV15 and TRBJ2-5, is DAMVIQNPRYQVTQFGKPVTLSCSQTLNHNVMYWYQQKSSQAPKLLFHYYDKDFNNEADTPDNFQSRRPNTSFCFLDIRSPGLGDTAMYLCATSRDKRGAQETQYFGPGTRLLVL.

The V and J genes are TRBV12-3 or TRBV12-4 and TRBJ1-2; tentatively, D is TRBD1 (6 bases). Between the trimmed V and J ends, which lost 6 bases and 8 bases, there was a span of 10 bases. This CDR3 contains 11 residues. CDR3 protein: CASSPGQGYTF. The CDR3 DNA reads TGTGCCAGCAGCCCCGGACAGGGCTACACCTTC.

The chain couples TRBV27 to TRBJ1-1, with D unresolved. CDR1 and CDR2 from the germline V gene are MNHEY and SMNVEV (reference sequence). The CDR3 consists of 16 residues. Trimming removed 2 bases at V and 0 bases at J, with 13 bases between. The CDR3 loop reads CASSLGLGSLNTEAFF. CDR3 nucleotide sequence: TGTGCCAGCAGTTTAGGTCTGGGGAGTTTGAACACTGAAGCTTTCTTT.

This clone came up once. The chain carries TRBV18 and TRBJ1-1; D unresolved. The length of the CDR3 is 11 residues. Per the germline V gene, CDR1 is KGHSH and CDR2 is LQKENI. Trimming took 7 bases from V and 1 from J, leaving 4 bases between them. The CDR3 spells CASWENTEAFF. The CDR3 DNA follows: TGTGCCAGCTGGGAGAACACTGAAGCTTTCTTT.

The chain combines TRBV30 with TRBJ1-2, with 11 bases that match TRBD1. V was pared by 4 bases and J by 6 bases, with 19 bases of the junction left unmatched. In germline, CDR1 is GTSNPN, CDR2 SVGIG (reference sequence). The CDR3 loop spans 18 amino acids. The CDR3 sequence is CAWTGQGAQRAKYDGYTF. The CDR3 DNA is TGTGCCTGGACAGGACAGGGGGCGCAGAGGGCTAAGTATGATGGCTACACCTTC.

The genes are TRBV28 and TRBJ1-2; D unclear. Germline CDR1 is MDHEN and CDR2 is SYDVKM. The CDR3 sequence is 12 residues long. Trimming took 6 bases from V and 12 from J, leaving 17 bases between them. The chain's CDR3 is CASSPAPSGNTF. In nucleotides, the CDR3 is TGTGCCAGCAGCCCCGCCCCGAGCGGTAACACCTTC.

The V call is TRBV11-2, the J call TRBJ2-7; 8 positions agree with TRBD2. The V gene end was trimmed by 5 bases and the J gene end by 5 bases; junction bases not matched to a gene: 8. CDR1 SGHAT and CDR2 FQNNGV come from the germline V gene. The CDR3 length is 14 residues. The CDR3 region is CASSHAGSGNEQYF. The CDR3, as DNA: TGTGCCAGCAGCCACGCGGGTAGCGGGAACGAGCAGTACTTC.

The CDR3 spells CASSLRWTSTDTQYF. In DNA form, the CDR3 reads TGTGCCAGCAGCCTCCGCTGGACTAGCACAGATACGCAGTATTTT. The chain joins TRBV9 to TRBJ2-3; tentative D call: TRBD2 (5 bases). CDR1 SGDLS and CDR2 YYNGEE come from the germline V gene. V lost 4 bases and J 0 bases, leaving 12 bases between the germline ends. CDR3 length equals 15 residues.

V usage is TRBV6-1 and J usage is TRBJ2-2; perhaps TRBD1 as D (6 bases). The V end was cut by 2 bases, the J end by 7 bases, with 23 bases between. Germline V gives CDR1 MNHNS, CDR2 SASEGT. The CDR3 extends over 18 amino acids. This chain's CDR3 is CASSERGDRNFFGGELFF. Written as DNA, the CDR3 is TGTGCCAGCAGTGAAAGAGGCGACAGGAACTTTTTCGGCGGGGAGCTGTTTTTT.

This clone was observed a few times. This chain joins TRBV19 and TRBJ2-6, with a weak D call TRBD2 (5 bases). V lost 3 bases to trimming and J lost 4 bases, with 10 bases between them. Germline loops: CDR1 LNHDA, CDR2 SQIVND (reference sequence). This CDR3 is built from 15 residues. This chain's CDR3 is CASSMAVAGANVLTF. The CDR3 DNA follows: TGTGCCAGTAGTATGGCTGTAGCGGGGGCCAACGTCCTGACTTTC.

CDR3 nucleotide sequence: TGTGCCAGCAGTTTCGGCAGCCTGGACATTCAGTACTTC. Protein: CASSFGSLDIQYF. This chain uses TRBV12-3 or TRBV12-4 with TRBJ2-4; unclear D gene. This CDR3 comprises 13 residues. The V end lost 3 bases, the J end lost 8 bases, and 11 bases lay between the germline ends.

This chain's CDR3 is CATSVSDLTGELFF. In nucleotides, the CDR3 is TGTGCCACCAGTGTCTCTGACCTCACCGGGGAGCTGTTTTTT. The J gene is TRBJ2-2, the V gene TRBV24-1, with unresolved D. Looked up from germline, CDR1 is KGHDR and CDR2 is SFDVKD. The V gene lost 5 bases and the J gene lost 4 bases, with 10 bases spanning the gap. The CDR3 sequence is 14 residues long.

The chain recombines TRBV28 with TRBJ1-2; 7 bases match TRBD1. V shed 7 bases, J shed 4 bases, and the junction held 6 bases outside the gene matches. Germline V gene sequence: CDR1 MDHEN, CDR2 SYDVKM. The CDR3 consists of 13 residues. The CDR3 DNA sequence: TGTGCCAGCAACCCGACAGGGACCTATGGCTACACCTTC. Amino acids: CASNPTGTYGYTF.

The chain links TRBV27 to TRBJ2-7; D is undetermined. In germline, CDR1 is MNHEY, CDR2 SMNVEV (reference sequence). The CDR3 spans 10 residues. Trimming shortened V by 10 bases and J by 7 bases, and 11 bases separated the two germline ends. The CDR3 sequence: CATDRREQYF. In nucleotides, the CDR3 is TGTGCCACCGATAGGCGTGAGCAGTACTTC.

In DNA, the CDR3 is TGTGCCAGCAGCTTAGCGAGGGGAACTCTCTCTGGAAACACCATATATTTT. It yields the protein CASSLARGTLSGNTIYF. The chain links TRBV7-9 to TRBJ1-3, with a possible D match to TRBD1 (5 bases). In germline, CDR1 is SEHNR, CDR2 FQNEAQ (reference sequence). This CDR3 spans 17 amino acids. V was pared by 0 bases and J by 0 bases, with 12 bases between.

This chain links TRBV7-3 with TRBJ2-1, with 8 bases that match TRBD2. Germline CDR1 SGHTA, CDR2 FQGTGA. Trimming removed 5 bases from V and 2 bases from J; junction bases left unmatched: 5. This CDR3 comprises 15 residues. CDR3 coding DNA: TGTGCCAGCAGCACTAGCGGAGGGGCCTACAATGAGCAGTTCTTC. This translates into CASSTSGGAYNEQFF. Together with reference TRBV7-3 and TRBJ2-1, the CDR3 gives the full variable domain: GAGVSQTPSNKVTEKGKYVELRCDPISGHTALYWYRQSLGQGPEFLIYFQGTGAADDSGLPNDRFFAVRPEGSVSTLKIQRTERGDSAVYLCASSTSGGAYNEQFFGPGTRLTVL.